Listed below are T cell receptor beta chains from one sample, sequenced in a study of cytomegalovirus exposure and HLA in healthy donors. Method: immunoSEQ multiplex PCR; TCRdb's copy keeps in-frame clones and lacks some. The profile shows about 43,000 clones, about 80% of them singletons. The specimen was PBMCs. The receptors were gathered from a man aged 25 to 40 in good health and CMV-seronegative. Each CDR3 is given with its conserved first and last residue. Each record gives: V gene, D gene, clone size, J gene, CDR3 DNA, CDR3 protein. D genes are given only for firm matches. Size values are once, few and many counts, or a class for expanded clones, and some rows have none.

TRBV15	TRBD1	once	TRBJ2-7	TGTGCCACAAGCAGCTTTGGGACAGGGAAATACGAGCAGTACTTC	CATSSFGTGKYEQYF
TRBV6-1	.	.	TRBJ1-1	TGTGCCAGCATCCTAGTTCGGGGTACTGAAGCTTTCTTT	CASILVRGTEAFF
TRBV4-3	.	.	TRBJ2-5	TGCGCCAGCAGCTCCCACCCCACAGGCCCACAAGAGACCCAGTACTTC	CASSSHPTGPQETQYF
TRBV14	.	.	TRBJ2-1	TGTGCCAGCAGCCCGAGACTAGGCCAAAGGGACTACAATGAGCAGTTCTTC	CASSPRLGQRDYNEQFF
TRBV18	.	.	TRBJ1-1	TGTGCCAGCTCACCGGCGGCCGAAGCTTTCTTT	CASSPAAEAFF
TRBV2	.	.	TRBJ1-2	TGTGCCAGCACGGGGATCTATGGCTACACCTTC	CASTGIYGYTF
TRBV5-1	.	.	TRBJ2-5	TGCGCCACCTCGGGGGGCGGCCAAGAGACCCAGTACTTC	CATSGGGQETQYF
TRBV2	.	.	TRBJ2-7	TGTGCCAGCAGGGAGCAGGGCTACGAGCAGTACTTC	CASREQGYEQYF
TRBV6-6	TRBD2	.	TRBJ2-1	TGTGCCAGCGGGCGGACTAGCGGGAGACATGAGCAGTTCTTC	CASGRTSGRHEQFF
TRBV12-5	.	.	TRBJ2-5	TGTGCTAGTGGTTTGGGACGAGGGCTAGAGACCCAGTACTTC	CASGLGRGLETQYF
TRBV5-4	TRBD1	.	TRBJ1-2	TGTGCCAGCAGCTTGGGACAGGGGGTATATGGCTACACCTTC	CASSLGQGVYGYTF
TRBV5-1	TRBD1	.	TRBJ1-6	TGCGCCAGCAGCCCTCGGGAGGGGGCCAGACTCCACTTT	CASSPREGARLHF
TRBV7-9	TRBD1	.	TRBJ2-2	TGTGCCAGCAGCCTAACAGGGGTTAACACCGGGGAGCTGTTTTTT	CASSLTGVNTGELFF